This T cell receptor (beta chain) was recorded in a study of blood T cell repertoires in COVID-19 (dated by TCRdb to the early 2020s). In terms of the full investigation: Collaborator samples came from the United States, Italy and Spain and covered acute and convalescent phases of COVID-19. The material from the prospective study consisted of cDNA or gDNA derived from T cells, B-cell-depleted T cells, or PBMCs. Subjects who had been exposed to COVID-19, were actively infected with it, or had recovered from it provided the deeply sampled blood TCRbeta repertoires that made up the dataset. A freely available public database, intended as a resource for researchers studying the immune response to SARS-CoV-2, is where the repertoires were released. Samples came from the ongoing ImmuneRACE study (first 160 participants) plus 1,254 subjects from 6 global collaborators. The sample metadata nearly always contained a de-identified subject ID, COVID-19 status, age in years and sex. Where available, HLA class I and class II types were obtained from metadata supplied by the sample provider rather than from assay-based typing. On the study overall, not on this receptor specifically: Clinical and demographic metadata were provided uncurated, with the amount varying by source and participant.

The CDR3, cysteine through phenylalanine, is 14 amino acids long. The retained sequence is limited to the CDR3, 42 bases, with the frame set at the first base. Deletion took 4 bases off V and 5 bases off J, with a span of 12 bases between the germline ends. From a lookup of the germline V gene (reference sequence), CDR1 and CDR2 are LNHDA and SQIVND. TCRbeta CDR3 regions were amplified from genomic DNA using the immunoSEQ Assay, a bias-controlled multiplex PCR. As for the authors' bioinformatics: Nucleated cell counts per sample were estimated from amplification of reference gene primers within the assay. To quantify the absolute abundance of each unique TCRbeta CDR3 rearrangement, sequence reads were collapsed and filtered. For each sample, productive Simpson clonality was calculated as the square root of Simpson's diversity index over productive rearrangements. TCRdb limited this immuneACCESS table to in-frame rearrangements with V and J called. A share of clones is missing; checked studies link under half to unresolved V genes, and the rest is unexplained. That table furnishes V, J and clone size, whereas the DNA furnished D and trimming. This sample is represented by 360,000 or so clones; about nine tenths of them were singletons. The ten largest clones add up to over 3.5% of the sample.

On this clone itself: The antigen this receptor binds is unknown. It has no much larger one-base neighbor in the sample; base qualities were not kept.

One collaborating source in Seattle enrolled patients during active infection and followed them longitudinally through the course of disease. Collaborating institutions collected whole blood in K2EDTA tubes following their own protocols. For TCRbeta analysis, collaborator samples were shipped as frozen whole blood, as isolated PBMCs, or as DNA extracted from either sample type. The sample consisted of peripheral blood. The chain was built from TRBV19 and TRBJ1-5; too little of a D gene remains to name it. The receptor was derived from a woman aged 55-75 years with COVID-19, enrolled during active disease. The sequenced DNA is TGTGCCAGTAGTAAGAGGTCGGGAGATCAGCCCCAGCATTTT. Its translation reads: CASSKRSGDQPQHF.